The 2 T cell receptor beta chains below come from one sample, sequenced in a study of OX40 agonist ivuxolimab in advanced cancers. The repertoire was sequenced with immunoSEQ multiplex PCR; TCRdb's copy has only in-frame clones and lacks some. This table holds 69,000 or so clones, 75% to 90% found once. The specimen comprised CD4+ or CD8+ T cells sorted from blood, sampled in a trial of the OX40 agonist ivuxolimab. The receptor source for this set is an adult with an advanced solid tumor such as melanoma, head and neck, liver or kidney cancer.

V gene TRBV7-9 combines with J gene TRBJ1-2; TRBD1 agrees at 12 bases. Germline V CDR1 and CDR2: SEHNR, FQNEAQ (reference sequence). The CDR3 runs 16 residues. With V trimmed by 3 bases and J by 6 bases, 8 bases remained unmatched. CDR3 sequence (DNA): TGTGCCAGCAGCTTGGGGGACAGGGGGCTTAGGGATGGCTACACCTTC. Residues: CASSLGDRGLRDGYTF. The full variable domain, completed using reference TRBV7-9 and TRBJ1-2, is DTGVSQNPRHKITKRGQNVTFRCDPISEHNRLYWYRQTLGQGPEFLTYFQNEAQLEKSRLLSDRFSAERPKGSFSTLEIQRTEQGDSAMYLCASSLGDRGLRDGYTFGSGTRLTVV.

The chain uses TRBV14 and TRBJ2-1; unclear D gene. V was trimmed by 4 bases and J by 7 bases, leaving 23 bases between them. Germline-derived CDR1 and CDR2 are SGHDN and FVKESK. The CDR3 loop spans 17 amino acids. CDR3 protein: CASSLTDLPNHSNEQFF. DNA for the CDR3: TGTGCCAGCAGCCTTACCGATTTGCCAAATCACAGTAATGAGCAGTTCTTC.